Below, 29 T cell receptor beta chains from the same sample are listed, as sequenced in a study of T-cell reconstitution after alpha-beta-depleted transplantation in children. The authors prepared the TCRbeta library with unique molecular identifiers. TCRdb reanalysed the PCR reads using MiXCR and keeps one entry per CDR3 protein. This sample has about 98,000 distinct CDR3 sequences, with less than 25% found just once. The sample in question was PBMCs, obtained before TCRalphabeta/CD19-depleted stem cell transplant. These receptors all stem from a boy aged 2 to 10 with acute lymphoblastic leukemia, due to receive a stem cell transplant.

The rearrangement joins TRBV3-1 to TRBJ2-1; 10 nucleotides match TRBD1. V lost 2 bases and J lost 4; bases outside the gene matches: 5. Germline V gene data show CDR1 as LGHDT and CDR2 as YNNKEL (reference sequence). This CDR3 has 16 amino acids. Here the CDR3 DNA reads TGTGCCAGCAGCCAACAAGGGACAGGGGCGTACAATGAGCAGTTCTTC. Amino acids: CASSQQGTGAYNEQFF.

This clonotype was counted ten times or more. This rearrangement joins TRBV4-3 to TRBJ1-2; 8 nucleotides agree with TRBD1. The germline gives CDR1 LGHNA, CDR2 YSLEER. V gave up 3 bases and J gave up 8 bases; unmatched junction bases: 5. This CDR3 is built from 13 residues. The CDR3 nucleotides are TGCGCCAGCAGCCAGGACAGGGTGAGCGGCTACACCTTC. Translating gives CASSQDRVSGYTF.

The CDR3: CASSLEGGTYTEAFF. CDR3 in DNA: TGCGCCAGCAGCTTGGAAGGGGGCACGTACACTGAAGCTTTCTTT. This chain links TRBV5-1 with TRBJ1-1; TRBD1 agrees at 7 bases. CDR1 and CDR2 from the germline V gene are SGHRS and YFSETQ. V lost 0 bases to trimming and J lost 3 bases; unmatched junction nucleotides: 5. CDR3 length equals 15 residues. The entire variable domain, with the rest obtained from reference TRBV5-1 and TRBJ1-1, is as follows: KAGVTQTPRYLIKTRGQQVTLSCSPISGHRSVSWYQQTPGQGLQFLFEYFSETQRNKGNFPGRFSGRQFSNSRSEMNVSTLELGDSALYLCASSLEGGTYTEAFFGQGTRLTVV.

The CDR3 DNA sequence: TGTGCCAGCAGAAAACCAGGGACAGGCCAAGAGACCCAGTACTTC. As protein: CASRKPGTGQETQYF. The chain combines TRBV28 with TRBJ2-5; 8 bases are shared with TRBD1. This CDR3 spans 15 amino acids. With V trimmed by 6 bases and J by 1 base, 7 bases remained unmatched. Germline V gene lookup returns CDR1 MDHEN and CDR2 SYDVKM. The complete variable domain, with remaining parts taken from reference TRBV28 and TRBJ2-5, reads DVKVTQSSRYLVKRTGEKVFLECVQDMDHENMFWYRQDPGLGLRLIYFSYDVKMKEKGDIPEGYSVSREKKERFSLILESASTNQTSMYLCASRKPGTGQETQYFGPGTRLLVL.

This clonotype was found a few times. This chain uses TRBV7-2 with TRBJ2-7, with D unresolved. CDR3 size: 12 residues. Per germline, CDR1 SGHTA and CDR2 FQGNSA. Trimming took 4 bases from V and 2 from J, leaving 6 bases between them. In DNA, the CDR3 is TGTGCCAGCAGCTCCACCACCTACGAGCAGTACTTC. Encoded protein: CASSSTTYEQYF. Variable domain in full (rest from reference TRBV7-2 and TRBJ2-7): GAGVSQSPSNKVTEKGKDVELRCDPISGHTALYWYRQSLGQGLEFLIYFQGNSAPDKSGLPSDRFSAERTGGSVSTLTIQRTQQEDSAVYLCASSSTTYEQYFGPGTRLTVT.

The rearrangement links TRBV6-2 or TRBV6-3 to TRBJ2-7; 10 positions match TRBD2. V lost 5 bases and J lost 7; bases outside the gene matches: 14. This CDR3 spans 16 amino acids. Per the germline V gene, CDR1 is MNHEY and CDR2 is SVGEGT. CDR3: CASSGTSASWAREQYF. For the CDR3, the DNA is TGTGCCAGCAGTGGGACTAGCGCCTCTTGGGCGCGTGAGCAGTACTTC.

This clonotype was recorded many times. This sequence joins TRBV4-1 and TRBJ2-1; D is undetermined. Germline V gene lookup returns CDR1 MGHRA and CDR2 YSYEKL. This CDR3 spans 13 amino acids. Trimming stripped 1 base from V and 3 bases from J, with 4 bases between. CDR3 region: CASSQGHYNEQFF. CDR3 nucleotide sequence: TGCGCCAGCAGCCAAGGGCACTACAATGAGCAGTTCTTC.

This clonotype was detected only a few times. The V and J genes are TRBV5-1 and TRBJ2-5; D uncertain. CDR1 and CDR2 from the germline V gene are SGHRS and YFSETQ. V was pared by 0 bases and J by 5 bases, with 11 bases between. The CDR3 totals 14 residues. The CDR3 sequence: CASSLAIPRETQYF. The CDR3 DNA reads TGCGCCAGCAGCTTGGCCATCCCGAGGGAGACCCAGTACTTC.

This clonotype was counted a few times. The gene calls are TRBV11-1 and TRBJ2-2, with TRBD2 matching over 14 bases. The CDR3 sequence is 18 residues long. Germline V lookup: CDR1 SGHAT, CDR2 FQDESV (reference sequence). With 5 bases clipped from V and 3 bases from J, the junction kept 8 bases outside the gene matches. The CDR3 DNA reads as TGTGCCAGCAGCAGTCCGGGACTAGCGGGGGCAGACACCGGGGAGCTGTTTTTT. The encoded protein is CASSSPGLAGADTGELFF.

The genes are TRBV7-8 and TRBJ2-7; no clear D. The V gene lost 0 bases and the J gene lost 2 bases, with 8 bases spanning the gap. The CDR3 length is 14 residues. Germline V lookup: CDR1 SGHVS, CDR2 FQNEAQ. CDR3 DNA: TGTGCCAGCAGCTTAGCAATAAACCCCTACGAGCAGTACTTC. This encodes CASSLAINPYEQYF. Drawing the rest from reference TRBV7-8 and TRBJ2-7, the complete variable domain is GAGVSQSPRYKVAKRGQDVALRCDPISGHVSLFWYQQALGQGPEFLTYFQNEAQLDKSGLPSDRFFAERPEGSVSTLKIQRTQQEDSAVYLCASSLAINPYEQYFGPGTRLTVT.

J is TRBJ2-2 and V is TRBV14; weak D call: TRBD2 (6 bases). Germline V CDR1 and CDR2: SGHDN, FVKESK. The CDR3 loop spans 14 amino acids. V lost 4 bases, J lost 4 bases, and 10 bases lay in between. CDR3 amino acids: CASSLGGATGELFF. The CDR3 DNA sequence: TGTGCCAGCAGCCTGGGAGGAGCCACCGGGGAGCTGTTTTTT.

This clonotype was detected only a few times. CDR3 sequence reads: CSGGRDSFGGQQFF. The CDR3 bases are TGCAGCGGAGGCCGGGACTCTTTCGGGGGTCAGCAGTTCTTC. V gene TRBV29-1 combines with J gene TRBJ2-1, with D possibly matching TRBD2 (6 bases). V was pared by 7 bases and J by 11 bases, with 24 bases between. This CDR3 region has 14 residues. Germline lookup yields CDR1 SQVTM and CDR2 ANQGSEA.

The chain recombines TRBV7-3 with TRBJ2-3; the match to TRBD2 covers 10 bases. CDR1 is SGHTA, CDR2 FQGTGA, per germline. The J segment lost 5 bases and the V segment lost 5 bases, leaving 10 bases of the junction unmatched. The CDR3 consists of 16 residues. In nucleotides, the CDR3 is TGTGCCAGCAGCCTATCCCCGGGACTAGCGAAAGATACGCAGTATTTT. This sequence encodes CASSLSPGLAKDTQYF.

This clonotype has only a few counts. The chain combines TRBV4-3 with TRBJ1-4; maybe TRBD1 (5 bases). The CDR3 sequence is 12 residues long. Germline CDR1 is LGHNA and CDR2 is YSLEER. The V end lost 6 bases, the J end lost 7 bases, and 9 bases lay between the germline ends. CDR3 loop: CASSKGSEKLFF. CDR3 bases: TGCGCCAGCAGTAAGGGGAGTGAAAAACTGTTTTTT.

This clonotype was recorded a few times. This chain uses TRBV28 with TRBJ2-2; no clear D gene. Germline V gene data show CDR1 as MDHEN and CDR2 as SYDVKM. The CDR3 loop spans 12 amino acids. V dropped 10 bases and J dropped 4 bases, with 10 bases sitting between them. CDR3 in DNA: TGTGCCATCGCGACTGGCACCGGGGAGCTGTTTTTT. It encodes CAIATGTGELFF.

This sequence joins TRBV2 and TRBJ2-1; D not certain. The CDR3 totals 14 residues. V shed 4 bases and J shed 3 bases, with 10 bases lying between them. The germline V gene has CDR1 SNHLY and CDR2 FYNNEI. CDR3 in amino acids: CASSALASYNEQFF. CDR3 sequence (DNA): TGTGCCAGCAGTGCCCTCGCTAGCTACAATGAGCAGTTCTTC.

This clonotype was counted only a few times. V and J are TRBV3-1 and TRBJ2-1; 14 nucleotides align to TRBD2. Germline V gene sequence: CDR1 LGHDT, CDR2 YNNKEL (reference sequence). The CDR3 has 16 amino acids. V shed 6 bases, J shed 0 bases, and the junction held 1 base outside the gene matches. The DNA of the CDR3 is TGTGCCAGCAGGGGGACTAGCGGGAGCTCCTACAATGAGCAGTTCTTC. It encodes CASRGTSGSSYNEQFF.

The gene calls are TRBV5-7 and TRBJ2-3, with D perhaps TRBD1 or TRBD2 (5 bases each). TRBV5-7 is treated as an ORF (open reading frame) with a function not yet certain. CDR3 size: 16 residues. The V and J ends lost 0 bases and 0 bases respectively, with 11 bases between them. CDR3 bases: TGTGCCAGCAGCTTGGCCGGAGAGGGGAGCACAGATACGCAGTATTTT. It yields the protein CASSLAGEGSTDTQYF.

This clonotype was found a few times. The junction departs from the called germline gene at one end, perhaps through a read error. The rearrangement uses TRBV12-3 or TRBV12-4 and TRBJ2-1; 8 positions agree with TRBD2. CDR3 length equals 15 residues. CDR3 in amino acids: CASSIAGTSYNEQFF. The DNA of the CDR3 is TGTGCCAGCAGTATAGCGGGGACCTCCTACAATGAGCAGTTCTTC.

Ten or more counts support this clonotype. This chain links TRBV29-1 with TRBJ2-1; the D gene is possibly TRBD2 (5 bases). From germline, CDR1 is SQVTM and CDR2 ANQGSEA. The CDR3 sequence is 11 residues long. Trimming removed 6 bases from V and 6 bases from J, with 9 bases in between. The CDR3: CSVRAGNEQFF. In DNA, the CDR3 is TGCAGCGTGAGGGCAGGCAATGAGCAGTTCTTC.

This clonotype was seen many times. This chain uses TRBV28 with TRBJ2-3; 12 bases agree with TRBD2. CDR3 length: 15 amino acids. J gave up 6 bases and V 9 bases, and 10 bases lay outside the gene matches. The germline V gene has CDR1 MDHEN and CDR2 SYDVKM. CDR3 region: CASSKTSGSLDTQYF. In nucleotides, the CDR3 is TGTGCCAGTAGCAAGACTAGCGGGAGCCTTGATACGCAGTATTTT.

The chain joins TRBV7-2 to TRBJ2-7; 9 nucleotides line up with TRBD1. V dropped 5 bases and J dropped 6; count of bases not matched to a gene: 8. The V gene's germline CDR1 is SGHTA and CDR2 FQGNSA. This CDR3 comprises 14 residues. CDR3 nucleotides: TGTGCCAGCAGCCCCGGGACAGGGTTACTCGAGCAGTACTTC. The encoded protein is CASSPGTGLLEQYF.

The rearrangement joins TRBV12-3 or TRBV12-4 to TRBJ2-2; TRBD2 agrees at 8 bases. This CDR3 has 17 residues. With 6 bases clipped from V and 4 bases from J, the junction kept 13 bases outside the gene matches. The CDR3 region is CASSRRTSLISTGELFF. The CDR3 region has the DNA TGTGCCAGCAGCCGTCGGACTAGCCTAATTAGCACCGGGGAGCTGTTTTTT.

This clonotype was detected many times. This CDR3 is CSAKGAGRQPQHF. DNA for the CDR3: TGCAGTGCGAAGGGGGCGGGGAGACAGCCCCAGCATTTT. V is TRBV20-1 and J is TRBJ1-5; TRBD1 matches 7 bases. The CDR3 spans 13 residues. CDR1 is DFQATT and CDR2 is SNEGSKA in the germline V gene (reference sequence). Losses at the gene ends were 6 bases for V and 7 bases for J; bases not matched to a gene: 9.

In this sample, this clonotype turned up a few times. The V call is TRBV20-1, the J call TRBJ2-1; 9 bases agree with TRBD2. The CDR3 consists of 15 residues. The germline CDR1 and CDR2 sequences are DFQATT and SNEGSKA (reference sequence). V lost 0 bases, J lost 7 bases, and 7 bases stayed unmatched. DNA of the CDR3: TGCAGTGCTAGAGATCTTGAGCGGGAGGTTAATGAGCAGTTCTTC. Amino acids: CSARDLEREVNEQFF.

The V and J genes are TRBV4-3 and TRBJ2-7; 9 bases line up with TRBD2. This CDR3 spans 17 amino acids. The germline gives CDR1 LGHNA, CDR2 YSLEER. Germline trimming cut 0 bases from V and 4 bases from J; bases unmatched to any gene: 10. CDR3 nucleotides: TGCGCCAGCAGCCAAGATAGAACGACTAGCGGCGGATACGAGCAGTACTTC. It is translated as CASSQDRTTSGGYEQYF.

The chain carries TRBV6-5 and TRBJ2-1, with 8 positions matching TRBD2. The CDR3 loop spans 17 amino acids. The ends lost 2 bases at V and 2 bases at J; junction bases unmatched: 8. Germline V gene lookup returns CDR1 MNHEY and CDR2 SVGAGI. CDR3: CASSYRGGGAAYNEQFF. The CDR3 DNA reads TGTGCCAGCAGTTACCGGGGGGGAGGGGCCGCCTACAATGAGCAGTTCTTC.

This clonotype was counted many times. The chain is built from TRBV9 and TRBJ1-1; no clear D. The CDR3 extends over 16 amino acids. The germline V gene has CDR1 SGDLS and CDR2 YYNGEE. Deletions cut 4 bases from V and 1 base from J, with 17 bases between. CDR3 region: CASSPPGEGKNTEAFF. CDR3 nucleotide sequence: TGTGCCAGCAGCCCCCCCGGGGAGGGAAAGAACACTGAAGCTTTCTTT.

This clonotype was detected many times. The V gene is TRBV30, the J gene TRBJ2-1; 7 positions match TRBD1. The J segment lost 14 bases and the V segment lost 5 bases, leaving 9 bases of the junction unmatched. CDR1 is GTSNPN and CDR2 is SVGIG in the germline V gene (reference sequence). The CDR3 totals 11 residues. The CDR3 sequence: CAWETGSSEFF. The CDR3 DNA follows: TGTGCCTGGGAGACAGGGTCGAGCGAGTTCTTC.